Below, 13 T cell receptor beta chains from the same sample are listed, as sequenced in a study of shared clonotypes between healthy human individuals. Clones were sequenced by immunoSEQ multiplex PCR, and TCRdb holds only the in-frame ones, with some missing. The profile covers 1,100,000 or so clones, with roughly 74% appearing a single time and 0.5% to 0.6% taken by the ten largest. The specimen was memory CD4+ T cells from PBMCs. Documented subset: CD45RA-negative fraction. These receptors were obtained from a man aged 18 to 29 in good health. Some clones in this sample may be carry-over from other donors' samples.

This clone was detected only once. The rearrangement uses TRBV19 and TRBJ1-2; no clear D gene. Looked up from germline, CDR1 is LNHDA and CDR2 is SQIVND (reference sequence). The V gene lost 6 bases and the J gene lost 5 bases, with 19 bases spanning the gap. The length of the CDR3 is 15 residues. Here the CDR3 DNA reads TGTGCCAGTAGCGACGAAACCAGGATATGGTATGGCTACACCTTC. This translates into CASSDETRIWYGYTF. Full variable domain (missing parts from reference TRBV19 and TRBJ1-2): DGGITQSPKYLFRKEGQNVTLSCEQNLNHDAMYWYRQDPGQGLRLIYYSQIVNDFQKGDIAEGYSVSREKKESFPLTVTSAQKNPTAFYLCASSDETRIWYGYTFGSGTRLTVV.

This clone was counted once. The J gene is TRBJ1-5, the V gene TRBV2, with D unclear. Looked up from germline, CDR1 is SNHLY and CDR2 is FYNNEI. The CDR3 has 15 residues. V dropped 4 bases and J dropped 3 bases, with 13 bases sitting between them. This CDR3 is CASSGQPSSNQPQHF. In DNA form, the CDR3 reads TGTGCCAGCAGTGGTCAGCCCTCATCCAATCAGCCCCAGCATTTT.

V is TRBV14 and J is TRBJ2-7; D perhaps matches TRBD1 (6 bases). The CDR3 spans 14 residues. V lost 2 bases and J lost 4, with 12 bases in between. CDR1 SGHDN and CDR2 FVKESK come from the germline V gene. The CDR3 DNA is TGTGCCAGCAGCCAACAGGGGCCGTTGTACGAGCAGTACTTC. This encodes CASSQQGPLYEQYF.

The chain links TRBV19 to TRBJ2-7; D uncertain. Trimming took 8 bases from V and 4 from J, leaving 9 bases between them. Per germline, CDR1 LNHDA and CDR2 SQIVND (reference sequence). The CDR3 totals 11 residues. CDR3 region: CASATLYEQYF. DNA for the CDR3: TGTGCCAGTGCAACGCTTTACGAGCAGTACTTC.

This clone showed up just a few times. The chain couples TRBV9 to TRBJ2-3; tentatively, D is TRBD2 (5 bases). The length of the CDR3 is 15 residues. The germline CDR1 and CDR2 sequences are SGDLS and YYNGEE. The V end lost 3 bases, the J end lost 2 bases, and 13 bases lay between the germline ends. The CDR3 is CASSGLSHNTDTQYF. The CDR3 DNA sequence: TGTGCCAGCAGCGGACTAAGTCACAACACAGATACGCAGTATTTT.

The chain combines TRBV30 with TRBJ1-4; 8 bases align to TRBD1. Germline values: CDR1 GTSNPN, CDR2 SVGIG (reference sequence). The length of the CDR3 is 15 residues. With 4 bases clipped from V and 8 bases from J, the junction kept 12 bases outside the gene matches. In DNA form, the CDR3 reads TGTGCCTGGAAGGAGCCCAGGGGGCGCCCAGAAAAACTGTTTTTT. Residues: CAWKEPRGRPEKLFF.

To note about this clone: One base away lies a much larger clone, so this may be a sequencing read error. The chain joins TRBV2 to TRBJ1-3; D might be TRBD1 (5 bases). The germline gives CDR1 SNHLY, CDR2 FYNNEI. This CDR3 is 16 amino acids long. V was pared by 4 bases and J by 0 bases, with 13 bases between. Written as DNA, the CDR3 is TGTGCCAGCAGTGGGCAGGGTTCGTACTCTGGAAACACCATATATTTT. Translating it yields CASSGQGSYSGNTIYF. Combining the CDR3 with reference TRBV2 and TRBJ1-3 gives the whole variable domain EPEVTQTPSHQVTQMGQEVILRCVPISNHLYFYWYRQILGQKVEFLVSFYNNEISEKSEIFDDQFSVERPDGSNFTLKIRSTKLEDSAMYFCASSGQGSYSGNTIYFGEGSWLTVV.

The rearrangement uses TRBV2 and TRBJ1-5; unclear D gene. V shed 8 bases and J shed 1 base, with 6 bases lying between them. Germline assignment: CDR1 SNHLY and CDR2 FYNNEI. The CDR3 extends over 12 amino acids. For the CDR3, the DNA is TGTGCCAGCGGAGGGAGCAATCAGCCCCAGCATTTT. Encoded protein: CASGGSNQPQHF. Filled out from reference TRBV2 and TRBJ1-5, the complete variable domain reads EPEVTQTPSHQVTQMGQEVILRCVPISNHLYFYWYRQILGQKVEFLVSFYNNEISEKSEIFDDQFSVERPDGSNFTLKIRSTKLEDSAMYFCASGGSNQPQHFGDGTRLSIL.

V is TRBV28 and J is TRBJ2-1; TRBD2 agrees at 12 bases. Looked up from germline, CDR1 is MDHEN and CDR2 is SYDVKM. The CDR3 runs to 14 residues. V lost 6 bases to trimming and J lost 6 bases; unmatched junction nucleotides: 3. The CDR3 loop is CASRVLAGGNEQFF. The DNA for the CDR3 is TGTGCCAGCAGGGTACTAGCGGGAGGCAATGAGCAGTTCTTC.

The chain uses TRBV18 and TRBJ1-2; D remains ambiguous. The germline V and J ends were trimmed by 1 base and 6 bases, with 9 bases remaining between them. Germline V lookup: CDR1 KGHSH, CDR2 LQKENI. The CDR3 is 13 residues long. The CDR3 bases are TGTGCCAGCTCACCACGAAAACTCCATGGCTACACCTTC. Translated: CASSPRKLHGYTF. The whole variable domain, filled in from reference TRBV18 and TRBJ1-2, reads NAGVMQNPRHLVRRRGQEARLRCSPMKGHSHVYWYRQLPEEGLKFMVYLQKENIIDESGMPKERFSAEFPKEGPSILRIQQVVRGDSAAYFCASSPRKLHGYTFGSGTRLTVV.

This chain joins TRBV6-1 and TRBJ1-2; D may be TRBD1 (5 bases). Deletions cut 7 bases from V and 4 bases from J, with 16 bases between. The CDR3 has 14 residues. Germline CDR1 and CDR2: MNHNS and SASEGT. This CDR3 reads CASTEPGFGYGYTF. The CDR3 region has the DNA TGTGCCAGCACCGAACCAGGGTTTGGCTATGGCTACACCTTC.

The chain carries TRBV7-9 and TRBJ1-6, with TRBD1 as a possible D gene (6 bases). Per germline, CDR1 SEHNR and CDR2 FQNEAQ (reference sequence). CDR3 length: 13 residues. V gave up 3 bases and J gave up 13 bases, with 13 bases separating them. DNA of the CDR3: TGTGCCAGCAGCTTGGGGCAGGGGAGCCCCCTCCACTTT. Amino acid sequence: CASSLGQGSPLHF. The whole variable domain, filled in from reference TRBV7-9 and TRBJ1-6, reads DTGVSQNPRHKITKRGQNVTFRCDPISEHNRLYWYRQTLGQGPEFLTYFQNEAQLEKSRLLSDRFSAERPKGSFSTLEIQRTEQGDSAMYLCASSLGQGSPLHFGNGTRLTVT.

The J gene is TRBJ2-2, the V gene TRBV7-3; 9 bases are shared with TRBD2. Germline V gene lookup returns CDR1 SGHTA and CDR2 FQGTGA. This CDR3 has 15 amino acids. With V trimmed by 6 bases and J by 5 bases, 7 bases remained unmatched. CDR3 region: CASRPGLAGTGELFF. CDR3 nucleotides: TGTGCCAGCAGGCCCGGGCTAGCGGGGACCGGGGAGCTGTTTTTT.